The 15 T cell receptor beta chains listed next were all sequenced from one sample in a study of regulatory T cells in long-lasting Graves disease. As to time point: newly diagnosed GD, antithyroid drugs for less than 3 months. Scientists built the TCR library using RNA that was extracted from PBMCs. Building the TCR beta libraries relied on iRepertoire HTBI primers, and CDR3 regions underwent Arm-PCR. TCRdb reprocessed the multiplex PCR reads via MiXCR and lists one record per CDR3 protein. The sample carries 550,000 or so distinct CDR3 sequences, 12% recorded once. The same data also contributed to another study, on T cells in Graves' hyperthyroidism and ophthalmopathy.

This material consisted of peripheral blood mononuclear cells (PBMCs), taken at new diagnosis, from a patient treated with antithyroid drugs. All receptors come from a woman under 40 with Graves disease.

This clonotype was recorded a few times. J is TRBJ2-1 and V is TRBV7-9; D is unresolved. Looked up from germline, CDR1 is SEHNR and CDR2 is FQNEAQ (reference sequence). This CDR3 spans 13 amino acids. The V end was cut by 3 bases, the J end by 7 bases, with 10 bases between. The CDR3 region has the DNA TGTGCCAGCAGCTTCGACGGGTGGAATGAGCAGTTCTTC. Encoded protein: CASSFDGWNEQFF. Full variable domain (rest looked up from reference TRBV7-9 and TRBJ2-1): DTGVSQNPRHKITKRGQNVTFRCDPISEHNRLYWYRQTLGQGPEFLTYFQNEAQLEKSRLLSDRFSAERPKGSFSTLEIQRTEQGDSAMYLCASSFDGWNEQFFGPGTRLTVL.

This clonotype was counted ten times or more. The chain couples TRBV4-2 to TRBJ1-1; weak D call: TRBD1 (6 bases). The CDR3 runs to 14 residues. Germline V gene data show CDR1 as LGHNA and CDR2 as YNFKEQ. Trimming left V 6 bases short and J 1 base short, with 12 bases between. This CDR3 reads CASSAGQSNTEAFF. The CDR3 bases are TGTGCCAGCAGTGCCGGACAGTCGAACACTGAAGCTTTCTTT.

There are many counts of this clonotype. The chain joins TRBV28 to TRBJ2-5; TRBD1 might be the D (7 bases). Germline V gives CDR1 MDHEN, CDR2 SYDVKM. The CDR3 sequence is 14 residues long. Trimming took 6 bases from V and 5 from J, leaving 16 bases between them. This chain's CDR3 is CASSPPGGMETQYF. The CDR3 DNA reads TGTGCCAGCAGCCCACCAGGGGGGATGGAGACCCAGTACTTC.

The rearrangement joins TRBV6-2 or TRBV6-3 to TRBJ2-6; the match to TRBD2 covers 11 bases. Germline assignment: CDR1 MNHEY and CDR2 SVGEGT. This CDR3 is 17 amino acids long. The V gene end was trimmed by 2 bases and the J gene end by 2 bases; junction bases not matched to a gene: 2. The CDR3 DNA follows: TGTGCCAGCAGTTACCATAGCGGGAGGGCTGGGGCCAACGTCCTGACTTTC. This codes for CASSYHSGRAGANVLTF.

This clonotype was observed at least ten times. CDR3: CASSYLLSSGSVSTDTQYF. The CDR3 DNA sequence: TGTGCCAGCAGTTACCTCCTGAGTAGCGGGAGCGTGAGCACAGATACGCAGTATTTT. This chain uses TRBV6-2 or TRBV6-3 with TRBJ2-3, with TRBD2 matching over 9 bases. The CDR3 sequence is 19 residues long. CDR1 and CDR2 from the germline V gene are MNHEY and SVGEGT. V shed 2 bases, J shed 0 bases, and the junction held 12 bases outside the gene matches.

The sample holds many counts of this clonotype. The chain recombines TRBV18 with TRBJ2-1, with D possibly matching TRBD2 (5 bases). The germline V and J ends were trimmed by 0 bases and 10 bases, with 10 bases remaining between them. CDR3 size: 13 residues. CDR1 and CDR2 from the germline V gene are KGHSH and LQKENI. In nucleotides, the CDR3 is TGTGCCAGCTCACCACCGCGGGCCGGGGAGCAGTTCTTC. It translates to CASSPPRAGEQFF.

V usage is TRBV3-1 and J usage is TRBJ2-7, with 7 nucleotides matching TRBD2. Germline V gene data show CDR1 as LGHDT and CDR2 as YNNKEL (reference sequence). V gave up 3 bases and J gave up 0 bases; unmatched junction bases: 20. The CDR3 totals 20 residues. The DNA of the CDR3 is TGTGCCAGCAGCCAGGGAGGGACGGGACGTGGTTCGAAAAGCTCCTACGAGCAGTACTTC. This codes for CASSQGGTGRGSKSSYEQYF.

As regards this clonotype: A clone one base away is much larger, so this may be a read error. The genes are TRBV18 and TRBJ2-5; D gene ambiguous. In germline, CDR1 is KGHSH, CDR2 LQKENI. The CDR3 loop spans 14 amino acids. The V gene lost 2 bases and the J gene lost 2 bases, with 9 bases spanning the gap. In DNA, the CDR3 is TGTGCCAGCTCACCAGCTACCCCTCAAGAGACCCAGTACTTC. Translation: CASSPATPQETQYF. Full variable domain (missing parts from reference TRBV18 and TRBJ2-5): NAGVMQNPRHLVRRRGQEARLRCSPMKGHSHVYWYRQLPEEGLKFMVYLQKENIIDESGMPKERFSAEFPKEGPSILRIQQVVRGDSAAYFCASSPATPQETQYFGPGTRLLVL.

This clonotype was detected ten times or more. V usage is TRBV11-2 and J usage is TRBJ1-1, with D unclear. Trimming stripped 3 bases from V and 4 bases from J, with 6 bases between. The germline gives CDR1 SGHAT, CDR2 FQNNGV. CDR3 size: 12 residues. CDR3 bases: TGTGCCAGCAGCTTGTCTCTCACTGAAGCTTTCTTT. This translates into CASSLSLTEAFF.

V and J are TRBV3-1 and TRBJ1-2; D is ambiguous. In germline, CDR1 is LGHDT, CDR2 YNNKEL (reference sequence). The CDR3 extends over 15 amino acids. V was clipped by 4 bases and J by 3 bases, with 15 bases between them. The CDR3 is CASSPNRIGDYGYTF. DNA for the CDR3: TGTGCCAGCAGCCCAAACAGAATAGGAGACTATGGCTACACCTTC.

This clonotype was seen ten or more times. The J gene is TRBJ2-7, the V gene TRBV7-9; D perhaps matches TRBD2 (5 bases). With 0 bases removed from V and 4 bases from J, the gap between germline ends came to 19 bases. The CDR3 is 17 residues long. Looked up from germline, CDR1 is SEHNR and CDR2 is FQNEAQ (reference sequence). The CDR3 nucleotides read TGTGCCAGCAGCTTAGCGTACGGACCAGGAGGACTTTACGAGCAGTACTTC. Translating it yields CASSLAYGPGGLYEQYF.

The genes are TRBV29-1 and TRBJ2-7; TRBD2 is a possible D gene (5 bases). V lost 4 bases, J lost 2 bases, and 15 bases lay in between. Germline assignment: CDR1 SQVTM and CDR2 ANQGSEA. This CDR3 has 14 residues. This CDR3 reads CSVVEGHVPYEQYF. In DNA form, the CDR3 reads TGCAGCGTTGTAGAGGGCCATGTTCCCTACGAGCAGTACTTC.

The J gene is TRBJ2-1, the V gene TRBV2; tentative D call: TRBD2 (6 bases). V was cut by 1 base and J by 6 bases, with 22 bases left in between. Per the germline V gene, CDR1 is SNHLY and CDR2 is FYNNEI. This CDR3 contains 18 residues. The DNA of the CDR3 is TGTGCCAGCAGTGAAGACCGGAGTGGGGTTTACGGGGGCAATGAGCAGTTCTTC. Translation gives CASSEDRSGVYGGNEQFF.

This chain joins TRBV29-1 and TRBJ2-3; D is perhaps TRBD2 (6 bases). V lost 0 bases, J lost 14 bases, and 18 bases lay in between. The CDR3 sequence is 13 residues long. In germline, CDR1 is SQVTM, CDR2 ANQGSEA. DNA of the CDR3: TGCAGCGTTGAAGATCTCCCAAGGAGGGTGTGGTATTTT. Translation gives CSVEDLPRRVWYF.

The CDR3 sequence is CASTGQGPGQETQYF. In DNA, the CDR3 is TGTGCCAGCACCGGACAGGGGCCAGGACAAGAGACCCAGTACTTC. This chain joins TRBV7-9 and TRBJ2-5; 9 bases agree with TRBD1. J lost 2 bases, V lost 7 bases, and 8 bases had no gene match. The CDR3 contains 15 residues. Germline lookup yields CDR1 SEHNR and CDR2 FQNEAQ (reference sequence).